The next 26 T cell receptor beta chains were all read from a single sample in a study of blood T cells in healthy people across ages. A second about 6 to 12 cycle PCR used barcoded and J-beta primers. Each CDR3 protein is one row after TCRdb ran MiXCR on the 5' RACE reads. The table includes approximately 800,000 distinct CDR3 sequences, 35% to 40% detected once. Sequencing was performed on blood. The source is a man between 18 and 29 years old in good health.

This clonotype has only a few counts. One end of the junction does not line up with germline, which may come from a read error. The rearrangement links TRBV7-9 to TRBJ2-7; weak D call: TRBD1 (6 bases). Germline assignment: CDR1 SEHNR and CDR2 FQNEAQ (reference sequence). This CDR3 comprises 14 residues. The CDR3 loop is CASSLRQDSHEQYF. DNA of the CDR3: TGTGCCAGCAGCTTACGACAGGACTCCCACGAGCAGTACTTC.

As for this clonotype: A much larger clonotype is one base distant, so this may be a read error. The J gene is TRBJ2-7, the V gene TRBV21-1. TRBV21-1 is reported as a pseudogene. This CDR3 contains 13 residues. The CDR3 sequence is CASSEVADNEQYF. CDR3 nucleotides: TGTGCCAGCAGCGAGGTGGCAGACAATGAGCAGTACTTC.

CDR3 amino acids: CASSKATPGFETQYF. Written as DNA, the CDR3 is TGTGCCAGCAGTAAAGCCACGCCGGGTTTCGAGACCCAGTACTTC. This chain connects TRBV6-5 to TRBJ2-7; D ambiguous. The DNA end lines up better with TRBJ2-5; the J call may be wrong. From germline, CDR1 is MNHEY and CDR2 SVGAGI. The CDR3 has 15 amino acids.

This clonotype appeared many times. CDR3 nucleotides: TGTGCCAGCAGTCCGTACGGGGAAGTGAACACTGAAGCTTTCTTT. It translates to CASSPYGEVNTEAFF. The rearrangement joins TRBV12-3 or TRBV12-4 to TRBJ1-1, with D unclear. V was trimmed by 5 bases and J by 0 bases, leaving 13 bases between them. The CDR3 is 15 residues long.

This chain joins TRBV20-1 and TRBJ1-1, with 7 nucleotides matching TRBD1. V trimming: 6 bases; J trimming: 2 bases; junction bases outside the gene matches: 9. CDR3 length equals 14 residues. In germline, CDR1 is DFQATT, CDR2 SNEGSKA (reference sequence). The CDR3 nucleotides read TGCAGTGCACCGAGGGCAGGGGGAAACACTGAAGCTTTCTTT. Protein product: CSAPRAGGNTEAFF.

The chain carries TRBV12-3 or TRBV12-4 and TRBJ2-1; tentatively, D is TRBD2 (5 bases). V lost 6 bases and J lost 5, with 11 bases in between. This CDR3 has 13 amino acids. CDR3 in amino acids: CASRSDGNNEQFF. In nucleotides, the CDR3 is TGTGCCAGCAGATCCGACGGGAACAATGAGCAGTTCTTC.

This clonotype was counted many times. This rearrangement joins TRBV4-3 to TRBJ2-7, with D possibly being TRBD2 (7 bases). V shed 0 bases and J shed 0 bases, with 15 bases lying between them. The CDR3 totals 17 residues. Germline V gives CDR1 LGHNA, CDR2 YSLEER. The CDR3 nucleotides read TGCGCCAGCAGCCAAGATTTTGGCGGGGGACACTCCTACGAGCAGTACTTC. Residues: CASSQDFGGGHSYEQYF.

As for this clonotype: A read error may be the cause here, since a much bigger clone is one base away. The chain uses TRBV10-3 and TRBJ2-1; 9 bases agree with TRBD1. CDR1 ENHRY and CDR2 SYGVKD come from the germline V gene. This CDR3 comprises 17 residues. The CDR3 sequence: CAISESMVGQGKDELFF. DNA for the CDR3: TGTGCCATCAGTGAGTCGATGGTGGGACAGGGAAAAGACGAGCTGTTCTTC.

On this clonotype: Possible read error: a much larger clone is one base away. The chain employs TRBV5-1 and TRBJ2-7; D gene ambiguous. Germline V gene lookup returns CDR1 SGHRS and CDR2 YFSETQ. This CDR3 is built from 12 residues. In nucleotides, the CDR3 is TGCGCCAGCAGCTTGGTCACGGGCGAGCGGTACTTC. This translates into CASSLVTGERYF.

This clonotype appeared a few times. The chain links TRBV7-8 to TRBJ2-5; perhaps TRBD2 as D (7 bases). Germline V gene data show CDR1 as SGHVS and CDR2 as FQNEAQ. This CDR3 contains 19 residues. The ends were cut back, 1 base at V and 2 bases at J, with 23 bases in the middle. CDR3 sequence: CASSLGFRGGGPFQETQYF. CDR3 DNA: TGTGCCAGCAGCTTAGGGTTCCGTGGGGGGGGCCCTTTTCAAGAGACCCAGTACTTC. Full variable domain (missing parts from reference TRBV7-8 and TRBJ2-5): GAGVSQSPRYKVAKRGQDVALRCDPISGHVSLFWYQQALGQGPEFLTYFQNEAQLDKSGLPSDRFFAERPEGSVSTLKIQRTQQEDSAVYLCASSLGFRGGGPFQETQYFGPGTRLLVL.

This clonotype was picked up a small number of times. V is TRBV2 and J is TRBJ2-3; D ambiguous. This CDR3 spans 14 amino acids. Trimming left V 8 bases short and J 6 bases short, with 18 bases between. CDR1 and CDR2 from the germline V gene are SNHLY and FYNNEI. The CDR3 sequence is CASRFRGSSDTQYF. The CDR3 DNA reads as TGTGCCAGCCGCTTTCGTGGTAGCTCCGATACGCAGTATTTT.

This clonotype was observed a few times. The chain has TRBV7-2 and TRBJ2-1, with D unresolved. CDR3 size: 13 residues. Trimming removed 2 bases from V and 7 bases from J, with 9 bases in between. Germline CDR1 and CDR2: SGHTA and FQGNSA. CDR3: CASSLSFGNEQFF. DNA for the CDR3: TGTGCCAGCAGCTTAAGTTTTGGGAATGAGCAGTTCTTC. The whole variable domain, remainder taken from reference TRBV7-2 and TRBJ2-1, is GAGVSQSPSNKVTEKGKDVELRCDPISGHTALYWYRQSLGQGLEFLIYFQGNSAPDKSGLPSDRFSAERTGGSVSTLTIQRTQQEDSAVYLCASSLSFGNEQFFGPGTRLTVL.

Notes on this clonotype: Since the CDR3 does not end with the conserved phenylalanine or tryptophan, this likely comes from a read error. The chain employs TRBV7-2 and TRBJ2-1; D possibly corresponds to TRBD1 (6 bases). The CDR3 is 12 amino acids. The germline gives CDR1 SGHTA, CDR2 FQGNSA. V lost 10 bases and J lost 8, with 15 bases in between. CDR3 DNA sequence: TGTGCCATCCCGACAGGTGGCTATGAGCAGTTCTCC. Protein sequence: CAIPTGGYEQFS.

To note about this clonotype: Being one base from a much bigger clone, this may be a read error. The V call is TRBV6-5, the J call TRBJ1-2; tentatively, D is TRBD1 (6 bases). Per the germline V gene, CDR1 is MNHEY and CDR2 is SVGAGI. The CDR3 loop spans 15 amino acids. The CDR3 coding sequence is TGTGCCAACAGTTACTCGAACAGGGACGTCTATGGCTACACCTTC. Protein sequence: CANSYSNRDVYGYTF.

This clonotype was seen more than once but under ten times. The chain couples TRBV12-3 or TRBV12-4 to TRBJ2-1; TRBD1 is a possible D gene (5 bases). V was clipped by 8 bases and J by 8 bases, with 16 bases between them. This CDR3 comprises 13 residues. The CDR3 protein is CASDPRGHDEQFF. The CDR3 DNA is TGTGCCAGCGATCCTAGGGGCCATGATGAGCAGTTCTTC.

This clonotype occurred a few times. Possible read error: a much larger clone is one base away. The V gene is TRBV20-1, the J gene TRBJ2-3; D is tentatively TRBD1 or TRBD2 (5 bases each). V lost 5 bases, J lost 11 bases, and 23 bases lay in between. From germline, CDR1 is DFQATT and CDR2 SNEGSKA (reference sequence). CDR3 size: 14 residues. CDR3 DNA sequence: TGCAGTGCTTCTGCCGACGGGGACCCCTCCGGGCAGTATTTT. Translating gives CSASADGDPSGQYF.

The chain joins TRBV18 to TRBJ1-3; no reliable D call. Germline loops: CDR1 KGHSH, CDR2 LQKENI. V lost 2 bases and J lost 0, with 14 bases in between. The CDR3 spans 17 residues. CDR3 coding DNA: TGTGCCAGCTCACCAGGCAGACCCCTCTCCTCTGGAAACACCATATATTTT. Its protein is CASSPGRPLSSGNTIYF.

Comments on this clonotype: One junction end does not reproduce the germline sequence, and a read error may be involved. The DNA of the CDR3 is TGCGGTGCTAGACCGGGACAAGGACCTTTCTTT. The encoded protein is CGARPGQGPFF. The rearrangement links TRBV20-1 to TRBJ1-1, with a possible D match to TRBD1 (6 bases). Germline loops: CDR1 DFQATT, CDR2 SNEGSKA (reference sequence). The CDR3 has 11 amino acids.

The chain links TRBV30 to TRBJ2-2, with a possible D match to TRBD2 (6 bases). The germline V and J ends were trimmed by 8 bases and 4 bases, with 14 bases remaining between them. This CDR3 comprises 13 residues. Germline-derived CDR1 and CDR2 are GTSNPN and SVGIG (reference sequence). The CDR3 here is CAQKGLRTGELFF. CDR3 DNA: TGTGCCCAGAAGGGACTGCGCACCGGGGAGCTGTTTTTT. Based on the CDR3 plus reference TRBV30 and TRBJ2-2, the full variable domain is SQTIHQWPATLVQPVGSPLSLECTVEGTSNPNLYWYRQAAGRGLQLLFYSVGIGQISSEVPQNLSASRPQDRQFILSSKKLLLSDSGFYLCAQKGLRTGELFFGEGSRLTVL.

The chain is built from TRBV6-5 and TRBJ1-1; D is possibly TRBD1 (5 bases). V lost 6 bases to trimming and J lost 5 bases, with 16 bases between them. CDR3 length equals 14 residues. Germline CDR1 is MNHEY and CDR2 is SVGAGI. The chain's CDR3 is CASSRGGSRTEAFF. CDR3 coding DNA: TGTGCCAGCAGCCGGGGGGGGTCGAGAACTGAAGCTTTCTTT.

This clonotype was detected a few times. The V and J genes are TRBV24-1 and TRBJ2-7; weak D call: TRBD1 (5 bases). The DNA end favors TRBJ2-5, so the J call may be wrong. The germline CDR1 and CDR2 sequences are KGHDR and SFDVKD. The CDR3 sequence is 14 residues long. The CDR3 protein is CATSDRQGIKTQYF. CDR3 bases: TGTGCCACCAGTGACCGGCAGGGTATCAAGACCCAGTACTTC.

This clonotype was recorded many times. CDR3 sequence reads: CASSGRATTDTQYF. The DNA for the CDR3 is TGTGCCAGCAGTGGGAGGGCGACCACAGATACGCAGTATTTT. V gene TRBV13 combines with J gene TRBJ2-3; 7 positions match TRBD2. Unmatched junction bases numbered 5, after V lost 6 bases and J lost 2 bases. The CDR3 length is 14 residues. Per germline, CDR1 PRHDT and CDR2 FYEKMQ (reference sequence).

This chain connects TRBV5-6 to TRBJ2-5, with D possibly being TRBD1 (6 bases). The CDR3 has 14 amino acids. The germline gives CDR1 SGHDT, CDR2 YYEEEE. V was pared by 4 bases and J by 4 bases, with 14 bases between. The CDR3 nucleotides read TGTGCCAGCAGCCTCAGGGGCCGGGCAGAGACCCAGTACTTC. This translates into CASSLRGRAETQYF.

The rearrangement links TRBV18 to TRBJ1-1; 11 bases fit TRBD1. V trimming: 0 bases; J trimming: 5 bases; junction bases outside the gene matches: 8. The CDR3 sequence is 17 residues long. Germline V lookup: CDR1 KGHSH, CDR2 LQKENI. CDR3 amino acids: CASSPPPDRGPRTEAFF. CDR3 DNA: TGTGCCAGCTCACCACCCCCGGACAGGGGGCCGCGGACTGAAGCTTTCTTT.

This chain joins TRBV13 and TRBJ2-7; D ambiguous. The CDR3 covers 15 residues. The germline V gene has CDR1 PRHDT and CDR2 FYEKMQ (reference sequence). V shed 1 base and J shed 6 bases, with 16 bases lying between them. In DNA, the CDR3 is TGTGCCAGCAGCTTAGCCGTAGACGCTGCACGCGAGCAGTACTTC. Protein: CASSLAVDAAREQYF. The full variable domain, in which reference TRBV13 and TRBJ2-7 provide the parts outside the CDR3, is AAGVIQSPRHLIKEKRETATLKCYPIPRHDTVYWYQQGPGQDPQFLISFYEKMQSDKGSIPDRFSAQQFSDYHSELNMSSLELGDSALYFCASSLAVDAAREQYFGPGTRLTVT.

V usage is TRBV7-9 and J usage is TRBJ1-5; no clear D gene. The V gene's germline CDR1 is SEHNR and CDR2 FQNEAQ (reference sequence). The CDR3 has 12 amino acids. Trimming took off 6 bases at V and 5 bases at J, with 8 bases between the two ends. The CDR3 reads CASRLADQPQHF. Written as DNA, the CDR3 is TGTGCCAGCAGGCTAGCGGATCAGCCCCAGCATTTT. The variable domain in full, completed from reference TRBV7-9 and TRBJ1-5, reads DTGVSQNPRHKITKRGQNVTFRCDPISEHNRLYWYRQTLGQGPEFLTYFQNEAQLEKSRLLSDRFSAERPKGSFSTLEIQRTEQGDSAMYLCASRLADQPQHFGDGTRLSIL.